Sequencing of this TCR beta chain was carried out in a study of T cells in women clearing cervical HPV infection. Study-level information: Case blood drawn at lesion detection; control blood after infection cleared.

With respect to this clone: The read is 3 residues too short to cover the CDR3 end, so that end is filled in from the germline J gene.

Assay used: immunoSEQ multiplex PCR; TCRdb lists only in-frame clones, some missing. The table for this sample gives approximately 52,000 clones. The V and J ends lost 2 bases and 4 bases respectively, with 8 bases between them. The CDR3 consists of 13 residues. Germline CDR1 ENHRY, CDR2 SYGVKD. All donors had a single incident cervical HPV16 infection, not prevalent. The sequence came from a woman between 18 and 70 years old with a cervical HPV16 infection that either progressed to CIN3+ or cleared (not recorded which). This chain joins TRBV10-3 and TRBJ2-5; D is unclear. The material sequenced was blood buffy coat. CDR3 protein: CAISELAAETQYF. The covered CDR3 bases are TGTGCCATCAGTGAGCTGGCGGCAGAGACC.